These 21 T cell receptor beta chains originate from one sample sequenced in a study of T cell repertoires in cytomegalovirus infection (dated by TCRdb to the late 2010s). Reads for this sample came from an Illumina HiSeq 1500. The public reads were reanalyzed by TCRdb: fastp trimming at Q25, MiXCR alignment, in-frame beta chains only. Every entry covers one CDR3 protein and lists the most common genes and DNA from its rows. For this sample there are about 190,000 distinct CDR3 sequences; roughly 9.8% appear just once. The ten largest clones capture roughly 5.1% of the sample. What was sequenced was PBMCs. Receptor source: a human donor in good health (CMV status not recorded). Some clones in this sample may be carry-over from other donors' samples.

This clonotype appeared many times. This chain uses TRBV7-2 with TRBJ2-7; 8 nucleotides match TRBD1. This CDR3 spans 14 amino acids. The V segment lost 5 bases and the J segment 1 base; nucleotides outside the gene matches: 4. Per the germline V gene, CDR1 is SGHTA and CDR2 is FQGNSA. The CDR3 sequence is CASSVRQGSYEQYF. The DNA of the CDR3 is TGTGCCAGCAGCGTCCGACAGGGGTCCTACGAGCAGTACTTC.

This chain links TRBV15 with TRBJ1-5, with D perhaps matching TRBD1 (6 bases). Germline V gene lookup returns CDR1 LNHNV and CDR2 YYDKDF (reference sequence). This CDR3 is built from 15 residues. The ends were cut back, 5 bases at V and 6 bases at J, with 17 bases in the middle. CDR3 protein: CATSGGQWNFQPQHF. The DNA of the CDR3 is TGTGCCACCAGCGGGGGACAATGGAACTTTCAGCCCCAGCATTTT.

This clonotype was seen more than once but under ten times. The genes are TRBV4-3 and TRBJ2-1, with TRBD2 matching over 12 bases. CDR1 and CDR2 (germline): LGHNA, YSLEER. Unmatched junction bases numbered 3, after V lost 0 bases and J lost 0 bases. The CDR3 has 18 amino acids. Here the CDR3 reads CASSQDVLAGGSYNEQFF. The CDR3 coding sequence is TGCGCCAGCAGCCAAGATGTACTAGCGGGAGGCTCCTACAATGAGCAGTTCTTC.

This clonotype was seen ten or more times. The CDR3 loop is CASSQRLAGVADTQYF. DNA for the CDR3: TGTGCCAGCAGTCAACGACTAGCGGGTGTGGCAGATACGCAGTATTTT. The chain is built from TRBV7-2 and TRBJ2-3, with 10 bases matching TRBD2. V lost 6 bases and J lost 4; bases outside the gene matches: 10. Germline CDR1 SGHTA, CDR2 FQGNSA. The CDR3 extends over 16 amino acids.

This clonotype was counted many times. The chain is built from TRBV7-2 and TRBJ1-5; 7 nucleotides align to TRBD1. Germline values: CDR1 SGHTA, CDR2 FQGNSA. With V trimmed by 8 bases and J by 0 bases, 10 bases remained unmatched. This CDR3 is built from 16 residues. Here the CDR3 reads CASAQSGTDSNQPQHF. In DNA form, the CDR3 reads TGTGCCAGCGCTCAGTCCGGGACAGATAGCAATCAGCCCCAGCATTTT.

The V gene is TRBV14, the J gene TRBJ1-6; possibly TRBD1 for D (5 bases). V was trimmed by 1 base and J by 7 bases, leaving 11 bases between them. The germline V gene encodes CDR1 SGHDN and CDR2 FVKESK. The CDR3 is 15 residues long. Written as DNA, the CDR3 is TGTGCCAGCAGCCAAGTAAGGGCAGGGAATTCACCCCTCCACTTT. Protein product: CASSQVRAGNSPLHF.

The table lists this clonotype with many counts. This sequence joins TRBV4-3 and TRBJ1-6; D unclear. V lost 0 bases to trimming and J lost 7 bases, with 13 bases between them. Germline V gene sequence: CDR1 LGHNA, CDR2 YSLEER. The CDR3 extends over 16 amino acids. CDR3 protein: CASSQDPRLRNSPLHF. The CDR3 DNA reads TGCGCCAGCAGCCAAGATCCGAGACTTAGAAATTCACCCCTCCACTTT.

The chain employs TRBV20-1 and TRBJ1-1; 10 nucleotides match TRBD1. CDR1 DFQATT and CDR2 SNEGSKA come from the germline V gene (reference sequence). This CDR3 comprises 13 residues. The trim removed 2 bases at V and 4 bases at J, leaving 1 base unmatched. In DNA, the CDR3 is TGCAGTGCTAGACGACAGGGGGCCACTGAAGCTTTCTTT. This gives the protein CSARRQGATEAFF.

The CDR3, as DNA: TGTGCCAGCAGCTTAGCCCTTCGGGGGGCGAGCTCCTACAATGAGCAGTTCTTC. Translating gives CASSLALRGASSYNEQFF. The V and J genes are TRBV7-6 and TRBJ2-1, with D possibly being TRBD2 (7 bases). CDR1 and CDR2 from the germline V gene are SGHVS and FNYEAQ. The ends were cut back, 0 bases at V and 0 bases at J, with 15 bases in the middle. The CDR3 contains 18 residues.

This clonotype was observed at least ten times. The chain couples TRBV28 to TRBJ1-1, with TRBD1 as a possible D gene (5 bases). The germline V and J ends were trimmed by 2 bases and 0 bases, with 10 bases remaining between them. CDR1 MDHEN and CDR2 SYDVKM come from the germline V gene. The CDR3 sequence is 15 residues long. The DNA for the CDR3 is TGTGCCAGCAGTTTACCTCAGGGCTTGAACACTGAAGCTTTCTTT. Translation: CASSLPQGLNTEAFF. Based on the CDR3 plus reference TRBV28 and TRBJ1-1, the full variable domain is DVKVTQSSRYLVKRTGEKVFLECVQDMDHENMFWYRQDPGLGLRLIYFSYDVKMKEKGDIPEGYSVSREKKERFSLILESASTNQTSMYLCASSLPQGLNTEAFFGQGTRLTVV.

V gene TRBV20-1 combines with J gene TRBJ2-1; D is undetermined. This CDR3 region has 16 residues. V was shortened by 0 bases and J by 0 bases, with 12 bases between the two germline ends. CDR1 DFQATT and CDR2 SNEGSKA come from the germline V gene (reference sequence). CDR3 amino acids: CSARDTVRNSYNEQFF. DNA for the CDR3: TGCAGTGCTAGAGACACAGTTCGGAACTCCTACAATGAGCAGTTCTTC.

This clonotype appeared a few times. This rearrangement joins TRBV28 to TRBJ2-5; weak D call: TRBD2 (6 bases). This CDR3 has 12 residues. Germline-derived CDR1 and CDR2 are MDHEN and SYDVKM. Trimming shortened V by 7 bases and J by 6 bases, and 12 bases separated the two germline ends. The DNA for the CDR3 is TGTGCCAGCAAAGAGGAGGGAAAGACCCAGTACTTC. Protein product: CASKEEGKTQYF.

The chain has TRBV29-1 and TRBJ2-1; 14 nucleotides line up with TRBD2. Germline trimming cut 6 bases from V and 8 bases from J; bases unmatched to any gene: 9. Per germline, CDR1 SQVTM and CDR2 ANQGSEA. The CDR3 runs to 15 residues. The CDR3 DNA reads TGCAGCGTCCGACACGGGACTAGCGGGAGCCATGAGCAGTTCTTC. Translated: CSVRHGTSGSHEQFF.

This clonotype was seen a few times. The chain carries TRBV27 and TRBJ1-2; D might be TRBD1 (6 bases). Per the germline V gene, CDR1 is MNHEY and CDR2 is SMNVEV (reference sequence). The CDR3 length is 15 residues. V lost 1 base and J 6 bases, leaving 15 bases between the germline ends. The CDR3 is CASSLFPQGIHGYTF. The CDR3 DNA sequence: TGTGCCAGCAGTTTATTCCCCCAGGGGATCCATGGCTACACCTTC.

This clonotype turned up a few times. The chain employs TRBV20-1 and TRBJ1-1; D is possibly TRBD1 (5 bases). Germline CDR1 reads DFQATT; CDR2 reads SNEGSKA (reference sequence). V lost 6 bases to trimming and J lost 6 bases, with 14 bases between them. The CDR3 covers 12 residues. CDR3: CSAPRGVAEAFF. DNA of the CDR3: TGCAGTGCACCTCGGGGGGTCGCTGAAGCTTTCTTT.

This clonotype occurred a few times. The chain carries TRBV10-3 and TRBJ1-1, with a weak D call TRBD1 (5 bases). With 7 bases removed from V and 3 bases from J, the gap between germline ends came to 12 bases. In germline, CDR1 is ENHRY, CDR2 SYGVKD. CDR3 length: 13 residues. CDR3 loop: CAITRGEDTEAFF. CDR3 nucleotide sequence: TGTGCCATCACTAGGGGAGAGGACACTGAAGCTTTCTTT.

The chain employs TRBV20-1 and TRBJ2-5, with 10 positions matching TRBD2. Trimming cost V 5 bases and J 5 bases; bases outside gene matches: 8. The CDR3 spans 14 residues. Germline CDR1 reads DFQATT; CDR2 reads SNEGSKA (reference sequence). The CDR3 protein is CSASPSGSHETQYF. Written as DNA, the CDR3 is TGCAGTGCTTCCCCTAGCGGGAGTCATGAGACCCAGTACTTC.

This clonotype showed up just a few times. V and J are TRBV28 and TRBJ1-1; tentatively, D is TRBD1 (5 bases). Trimming took 3 bases from V and 3 from J, leaving 11 bases between them. There are 14 residues in the CDR3. In germline, CDR1 is MDHEN, CDR2 SYDVKM. The CDR3 region is CASSFQGGDTEAFF. In DNA, the CDR3 is TGTGCCAGCAGTTTCCAGGGTGGAGACACTGAAGCTTTCTTT.

The table lists this clonotype with a few counts. The chain joins TRBV6-1 to TRBJ1-2; no clear D. The length of the CDR3 is 14 residues. Per the germline V gene, CDR1 is MNHNS and CDR2 is SASEGT. Trimming removed 7 bases from V and 1 base from J, with 13 bases in between. CDR3 protein: CASKEGIVNYGYTF. CDR3 sequence (DNA): TGTGCCAGCAAGGAGGGCATCGTTAACTATGGCTACACCTTC.

The rearrangement joins TRBV29-1 to TRBJ2-7; the D gene could be TRBD1 or TRBD2 (5 bases each). The CDR3 loop spans 12 amino acids. The V end was cut by 3 bases, the J end by 2 bases, with 8 bases between. The germline CDR1 and CDR2 sequences are SQVTM and ANQGSEA. CDR3 bases: TGCAGCGTTGAGGGGGATCCCTACGAGCAGTACTTC. Translation: CSVEGDPYEQYF.

The sample holds many counts of this clonotype. The rearrangement uses TRBV12-3 or TRBV12-4 and TRBJ2-5; D is unresolved. The CDR3 has 15 residues. V shed 3 bases and J shed 4 bases, with 15 bases lying between them. In DNA form, the CDR3 reads TGTGCCAGCAGTTTCTCACGGGTGATGGGAGAGACCCAGTACTTC. Amino acid sequence: CASSFSRVMGETQYF.